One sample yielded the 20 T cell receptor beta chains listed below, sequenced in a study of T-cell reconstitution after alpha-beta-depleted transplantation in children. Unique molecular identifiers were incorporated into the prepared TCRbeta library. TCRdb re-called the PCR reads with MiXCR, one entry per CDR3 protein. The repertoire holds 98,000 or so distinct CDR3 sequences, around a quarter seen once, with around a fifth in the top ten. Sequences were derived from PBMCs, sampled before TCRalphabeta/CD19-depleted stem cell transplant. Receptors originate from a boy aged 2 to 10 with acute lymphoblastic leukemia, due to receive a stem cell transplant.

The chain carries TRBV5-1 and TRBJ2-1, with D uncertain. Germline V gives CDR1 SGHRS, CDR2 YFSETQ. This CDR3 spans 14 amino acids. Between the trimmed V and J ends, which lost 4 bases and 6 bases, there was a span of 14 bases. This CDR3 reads CASSPAATVNEQFF. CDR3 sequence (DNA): TGCGCCAGCAGCCCGGCCGCGACCGTCAATGAGCAGTTCTTC. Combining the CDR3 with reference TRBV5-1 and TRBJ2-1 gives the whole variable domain KAGVTQTPRYLIKTRGQQVTLSCSPISGHRSVSWYQQTPGQGLQFLFEYFSETQRNKGNFPGRFSGRQFSNSRSEMNVSTLELGDSALYLCASSPAATVNEQFFGPGTRLTVL.

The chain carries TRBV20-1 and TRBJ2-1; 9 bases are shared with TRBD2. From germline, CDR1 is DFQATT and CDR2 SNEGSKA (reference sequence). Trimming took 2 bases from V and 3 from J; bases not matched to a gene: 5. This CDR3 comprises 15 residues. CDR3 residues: CSARPLAGNYNEQFF. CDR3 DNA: TGCAGTGCTAGACCTCTAGCGGGGAACTACAATGAGCAGTTCTTC.

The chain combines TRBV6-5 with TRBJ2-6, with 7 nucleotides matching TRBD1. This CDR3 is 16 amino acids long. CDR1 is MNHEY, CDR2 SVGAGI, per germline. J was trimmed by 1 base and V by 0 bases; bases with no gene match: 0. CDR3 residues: CASSYSTGSGANVLTF. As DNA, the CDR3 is TGTGCCAGCAGTTACTCGACAGGGTCTGGGGCCAACGTCCTGACTTTC.

This CDR3 is CASSPPGRGTYEQYF. DNA for the CDR3: TGTGCCAGCAGTCCGCCGGGACGGGGAACCTACGAGCAGTACTTC. The chain is built from TRBV12-3 or TRBV12-4 and TRBJ2-7; tentatively, D is TRBD1 or TRBD2 (5 bases each). V was clipped by 5 bases and J by 2 bases, with 16 bases between them. The CDR3 has 15 residues.

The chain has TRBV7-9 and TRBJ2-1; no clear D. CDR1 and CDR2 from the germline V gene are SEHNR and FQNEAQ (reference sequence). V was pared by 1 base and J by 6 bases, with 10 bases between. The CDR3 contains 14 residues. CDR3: CASSLDFSSNEQFF. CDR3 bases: TGTGCCAGCAGCTTAGATTTTTCGAGCAATGAGCAGTTCTTC.

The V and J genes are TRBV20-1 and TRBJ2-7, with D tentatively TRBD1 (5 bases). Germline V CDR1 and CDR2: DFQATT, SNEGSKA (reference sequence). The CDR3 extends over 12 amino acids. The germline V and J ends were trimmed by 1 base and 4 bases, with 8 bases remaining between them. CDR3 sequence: CSARVQDYEQYF. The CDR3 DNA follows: TGCAGTGCTAGAGTACAGGATTACGAGCAGTACTTC.

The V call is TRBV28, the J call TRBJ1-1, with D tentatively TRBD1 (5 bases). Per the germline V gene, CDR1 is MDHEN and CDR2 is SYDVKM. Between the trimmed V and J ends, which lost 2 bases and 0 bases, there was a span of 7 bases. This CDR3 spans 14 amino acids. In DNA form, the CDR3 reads TGTGCCAGCAGTTTACGGGGGATGAACACTGAAGCTTTCTTT. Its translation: CASSLRGMNTEAFF.

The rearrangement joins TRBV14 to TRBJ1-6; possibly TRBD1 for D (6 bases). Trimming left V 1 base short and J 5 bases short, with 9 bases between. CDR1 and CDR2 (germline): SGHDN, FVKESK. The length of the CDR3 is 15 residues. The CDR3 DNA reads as TGTGCCAGCAGCCAAGCACAGGGCAATAATTCACCCCTCCACTTT. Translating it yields CASSQAQGNNSPLHF.

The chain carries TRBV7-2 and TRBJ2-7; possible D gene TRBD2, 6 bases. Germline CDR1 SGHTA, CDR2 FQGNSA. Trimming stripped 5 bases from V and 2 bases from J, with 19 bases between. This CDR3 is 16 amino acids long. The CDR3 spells CASSQAPRRDPYEQYF. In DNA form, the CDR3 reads TGTGCCAGCAGCCAGGCCCCACGGAGGGATCCCTACGAGCAGTACTTC.

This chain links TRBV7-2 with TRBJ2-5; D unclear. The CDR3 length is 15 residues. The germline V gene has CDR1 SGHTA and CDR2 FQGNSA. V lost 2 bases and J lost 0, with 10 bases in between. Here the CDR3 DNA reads TGTGCCAGCAGCTTATATTTAGGGTACCAAGAGACCCAGTACTTC. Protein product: CASSLYLGYQETQYF.

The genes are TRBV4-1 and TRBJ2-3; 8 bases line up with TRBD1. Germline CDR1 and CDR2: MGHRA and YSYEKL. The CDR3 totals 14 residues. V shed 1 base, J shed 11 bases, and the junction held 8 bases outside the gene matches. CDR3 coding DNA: TGCGCCAGCAGCCAAGGCGGACAGGGACCTCTGCAGTATTTT. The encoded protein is CASSQGGQGPLQYF.

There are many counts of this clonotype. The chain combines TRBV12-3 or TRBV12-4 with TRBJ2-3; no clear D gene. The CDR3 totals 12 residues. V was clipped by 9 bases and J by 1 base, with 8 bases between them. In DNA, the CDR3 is TGTGCCAGTAAAATGGGCACAGATACGCAGTATTTT. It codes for CASKMGTDTQYF.

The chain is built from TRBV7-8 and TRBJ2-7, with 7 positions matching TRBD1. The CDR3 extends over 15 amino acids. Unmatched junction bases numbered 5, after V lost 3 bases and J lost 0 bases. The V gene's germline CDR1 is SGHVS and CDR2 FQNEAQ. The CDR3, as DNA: TGTGCCAGCAGCTTCGGACAGGTCAACTCCTACGAGCAGTACTTC. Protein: CASSFGQVNSYEQYF.

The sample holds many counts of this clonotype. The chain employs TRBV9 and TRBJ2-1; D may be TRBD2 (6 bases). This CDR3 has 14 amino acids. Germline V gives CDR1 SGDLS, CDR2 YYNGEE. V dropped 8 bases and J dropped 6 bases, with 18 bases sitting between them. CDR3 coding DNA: TGTGCCAGTACCGCGGAGGGGCCCCGCAATGAGCAGTTCTTC. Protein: CASTAEGPRNEQFF.

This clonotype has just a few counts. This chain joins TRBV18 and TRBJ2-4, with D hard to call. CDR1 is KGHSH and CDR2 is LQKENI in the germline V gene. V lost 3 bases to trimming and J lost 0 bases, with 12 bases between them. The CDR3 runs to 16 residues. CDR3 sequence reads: CASSPPARIAKNIQYF. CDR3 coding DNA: TGTGCCAGCTCACCCCCAGCTAGGATAGCCAAAAACATTCAGTACTTC.

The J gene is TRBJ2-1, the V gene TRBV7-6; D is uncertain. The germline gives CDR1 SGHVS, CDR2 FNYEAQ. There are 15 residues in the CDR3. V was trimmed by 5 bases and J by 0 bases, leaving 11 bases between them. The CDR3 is CASSPTTSSYNEQFF. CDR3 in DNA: TGTGCCAGCAGCCCCACAACCAGCTCCTACAATGAGCAGTTCTTC.

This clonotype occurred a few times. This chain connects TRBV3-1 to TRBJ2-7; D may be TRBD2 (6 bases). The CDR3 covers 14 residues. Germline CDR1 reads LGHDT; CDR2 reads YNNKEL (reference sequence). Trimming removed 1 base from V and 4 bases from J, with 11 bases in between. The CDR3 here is CASSQGGGIYEQYF. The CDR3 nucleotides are TGTGCCAGCAGCCAAGGTGGCGGGATATACGAGCAGTACTTC.

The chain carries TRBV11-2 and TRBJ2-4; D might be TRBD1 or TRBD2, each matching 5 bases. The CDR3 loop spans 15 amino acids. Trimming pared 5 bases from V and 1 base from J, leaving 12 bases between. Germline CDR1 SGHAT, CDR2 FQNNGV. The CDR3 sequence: CASSPGPEAKNIQYF. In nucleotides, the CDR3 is TGTGCCAGCAGCCCGGGACCAGAGGCCAAAAACATTCAGTACTTC.

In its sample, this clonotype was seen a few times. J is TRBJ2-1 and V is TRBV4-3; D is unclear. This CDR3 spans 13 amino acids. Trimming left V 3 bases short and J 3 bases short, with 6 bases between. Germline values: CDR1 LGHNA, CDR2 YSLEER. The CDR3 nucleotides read TGCGCCAGCAGCCAGTCAGGCTACAATGAGCAGTTCTTC. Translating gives CASSQSGYNEQFF.

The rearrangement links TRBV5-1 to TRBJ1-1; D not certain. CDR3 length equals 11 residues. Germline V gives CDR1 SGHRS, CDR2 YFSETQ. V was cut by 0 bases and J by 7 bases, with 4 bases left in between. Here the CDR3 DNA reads TGCGCCAGCAGCTTGGGGAGTGAAGCTTTCTTT. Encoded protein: CASSLGSEAFF.